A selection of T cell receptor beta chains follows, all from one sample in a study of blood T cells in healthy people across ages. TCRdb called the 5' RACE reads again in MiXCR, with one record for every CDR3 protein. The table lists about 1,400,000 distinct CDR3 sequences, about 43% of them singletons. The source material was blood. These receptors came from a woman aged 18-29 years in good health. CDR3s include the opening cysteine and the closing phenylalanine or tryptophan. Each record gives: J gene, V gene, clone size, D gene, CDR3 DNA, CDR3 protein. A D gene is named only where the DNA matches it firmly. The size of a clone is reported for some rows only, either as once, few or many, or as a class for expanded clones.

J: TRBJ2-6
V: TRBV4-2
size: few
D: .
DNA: TGTGCCAGCAGCCAAGAAACAGTCTCTGGGGCCAACGTCCTGACTTTC
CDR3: CASSQETVSGANVLTF

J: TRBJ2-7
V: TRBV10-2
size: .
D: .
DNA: TGCGCCAGCAGTGCTGAGAGTAACTCCTACGAGCAGTACTTC
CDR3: CASSAESNSYEQYF

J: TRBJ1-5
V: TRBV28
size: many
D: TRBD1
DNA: TGTGCCAGCAGGACAGGGGGCAATCAGCCCCAGCATTTT
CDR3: CASRTGGNQPQHF

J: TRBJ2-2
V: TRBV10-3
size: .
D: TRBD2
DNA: TGTGCCATCAGCGGGAGGGCCCGGCAGACCGGGGAGCTGTTTTTT
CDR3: CAISGRARQTGELFF

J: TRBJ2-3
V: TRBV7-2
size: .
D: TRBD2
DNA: TGTGCCAGCAGCTTAATCAGGGGGCTAGCGGGAGATTCAGATACGCAGTATTTT
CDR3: CASSLIRGLAGDSDTQYF

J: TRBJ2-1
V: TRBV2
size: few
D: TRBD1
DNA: TGTGCCAGCCCTGGGGGAGTCCAGGGGGCCTCCTACAATGAGCAGTTCTTC
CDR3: CASPGGVQGASYNEQFF

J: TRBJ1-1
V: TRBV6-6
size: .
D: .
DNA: TGTGCCAGCAGTTACCCAAAGGGATCCAAAGATAACACTGAAGCTTTCTTT
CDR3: CASSYPKGSKDNTEAFF

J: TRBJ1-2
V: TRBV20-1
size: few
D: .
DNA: TGCAGTGCCGAGGTGGCTAACTATGGCTACACCTTC
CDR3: CSAEVANYGYTF

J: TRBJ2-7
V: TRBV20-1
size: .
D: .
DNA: TGCAGTGCTAGAGATTTAGCCGCCGGCTCCTACGAGCAGTACTTC
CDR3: CSARDLAAGSYEQYF

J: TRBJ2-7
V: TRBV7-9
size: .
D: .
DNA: TGTGCCAGCAGCCCCTACACCTACGAGCAGTACTTC
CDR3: CASSPYTYEQYF

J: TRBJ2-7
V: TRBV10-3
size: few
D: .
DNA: TGTGCCATCAGCTCCCCTACCGGGGCCTACGAGCAGTACTTC
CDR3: CAISSPTGAYEQYF

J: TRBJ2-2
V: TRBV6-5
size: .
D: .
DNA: TGTGCCAGCAGCAAAGACTCCACCGGGGAGCTGTTTTTT
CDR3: CASSKDSTGELFF

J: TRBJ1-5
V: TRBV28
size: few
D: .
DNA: TGTGCCAGCAGTTTTTGGAGTCGGGGGCCCAATCAGCCCCAGCATTTT
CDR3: CASSFWSRGPNQPQHF

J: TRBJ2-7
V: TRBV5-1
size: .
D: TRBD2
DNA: TGCGCCAGCAAGCTAGCGGGGGGAACTTACTACGAGCAGTACTTC
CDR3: CASKLAGGTYYEQYF

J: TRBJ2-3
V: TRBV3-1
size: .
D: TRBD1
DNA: TGTGCCAGCAGCCAAGATGCCAGGGGGTGGTCGGATACGCAGTATTTT
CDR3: CASSQDARGWSDTQYF

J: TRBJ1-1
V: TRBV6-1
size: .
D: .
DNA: TGTGCCAGCAGTGAATCTGCTGAAGCTTTCTTT
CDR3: CASSESAEAFF

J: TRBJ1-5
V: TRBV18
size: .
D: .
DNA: TGTGCCAGCTCACCACAGGGAGTAGAACAGCCCCAGCATTTT
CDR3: CASSPQGVEQPQHF

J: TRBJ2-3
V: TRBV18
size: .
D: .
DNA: TGTGCCAGCTCACCACCGGGAATGGCAGATACGCAGTATTTT
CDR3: CASSPPGMADTQYF

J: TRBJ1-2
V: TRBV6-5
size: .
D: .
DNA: TGTGCCAACAGCCTTCAGGGGACCTATGGCTACACCTTC
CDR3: CANSLQGTYGYTF

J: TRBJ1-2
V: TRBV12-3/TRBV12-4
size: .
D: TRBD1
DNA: TGTGCCAGCAGGCTCCGGGACAGGGGGAACGGCTACACCTTC
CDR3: CASRLRDRGNGYTF

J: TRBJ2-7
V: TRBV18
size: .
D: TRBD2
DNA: TGTGCCAGCTCCCGAATTAGCGGGGGTACCACCTACGAGCAGTACTTC
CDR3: CASSRISGGTTYEQYF

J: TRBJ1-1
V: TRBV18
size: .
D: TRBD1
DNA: TGTGCCAGCTCGTCCCAGGGGGGATCGAATCTGAACACTGAAGCTTTCTTT
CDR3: CASSSQGGSNLNTEAFF

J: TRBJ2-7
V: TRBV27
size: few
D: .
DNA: TGTGCCAGCTCTGGTCAAAACGAGCAGTACTTC
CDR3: CASSGQNEQYF

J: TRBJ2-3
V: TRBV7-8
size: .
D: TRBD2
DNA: TGTGCCAGCAGCTGCGGTCGTAGCGGGAGGGGTTTCCGAAGCACAGATACGCAGTATTTT
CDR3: CASSCGRSGRGFRSTDTQYF

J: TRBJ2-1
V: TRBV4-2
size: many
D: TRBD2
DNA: TGTGCCAGCAGCCCCGGGACTAGCGGGAGCAATGAGCAGTTCTTC
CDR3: CASSPGTSGSNEQFF

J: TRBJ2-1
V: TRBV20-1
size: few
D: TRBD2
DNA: TGCAGTGCTAGAGGCTGGCTAGCGGGATCTTATGGGGACAATGAGCAGTTCTTC
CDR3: CSARGWLAGSYGDNEQFF

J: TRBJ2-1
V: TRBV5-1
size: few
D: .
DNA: TGCGCCAGCAGCTGGGGGACCTTCTTGGAGCAGTTCTTC
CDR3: CASSWGTFLEQFF

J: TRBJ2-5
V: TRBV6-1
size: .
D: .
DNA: TGTGCCAGCAGCCTATTTGGGACACCCCAAGAGACCCAGTACTTC
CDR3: CASSLFGTPQETQYF

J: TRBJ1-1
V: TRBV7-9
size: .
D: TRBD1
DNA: TGTGCCAGCAGCCCCCGACAGGGAACGAACACTGAAGCTTTCTTT
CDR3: CASSPRQGTNTEAFF

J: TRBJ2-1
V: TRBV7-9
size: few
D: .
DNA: TGTGCCAGCAGCCCAGTCCCCCCCACTTACAATGAGCAGTTCTTC
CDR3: CASSPVPPTYNEQFF

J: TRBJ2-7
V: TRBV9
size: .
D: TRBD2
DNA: TGTGCCAGCAGCCCCCCAAGAGCGGGAGGTTACGAGCAGTACTTC
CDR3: CASSPPRAGGYEQYF

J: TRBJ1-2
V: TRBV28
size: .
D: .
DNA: TGTGCCAGCAGTGGGGACACCTACTATGGCTACACCTTC
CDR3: CASSGDTYYGYTF